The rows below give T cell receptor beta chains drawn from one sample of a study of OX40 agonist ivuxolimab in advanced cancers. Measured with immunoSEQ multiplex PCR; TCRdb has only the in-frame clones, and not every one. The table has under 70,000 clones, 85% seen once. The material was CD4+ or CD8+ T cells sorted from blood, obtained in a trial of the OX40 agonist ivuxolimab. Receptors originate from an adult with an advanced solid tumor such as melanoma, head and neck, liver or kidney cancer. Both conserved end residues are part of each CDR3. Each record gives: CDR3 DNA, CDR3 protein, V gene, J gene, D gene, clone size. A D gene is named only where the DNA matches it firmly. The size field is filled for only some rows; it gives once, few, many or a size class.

TGTGCCAGCATGGGGGCGGTTCCAGATACGCAGTATTTT	CASMGAVPDTQYF	TRBV7-2	TRBJ2-3	NA	NA
TGTGCCAGCAGTGGTGACCCTGGGGTGAACACTGAAGCTTTCTTT	CASSGDPGVNTEAFF	TRBV6-1	TRBJ1-1	NA	NA
TGTGCCAGCAGTTGGGACTCCAGCTCCTACAATGAGCAGTTCTTC	CASSWDSSSYNEQFF	TRBV2	TRBJ2-1	NA	NA
TGCGCCAGCAGCCAAAATTGGAGACAGCCCCAGCATTTT	CASSQNWRQPQHF	TRBV4-1	TRBJ1-5	NA	medium-sized
TGTGCCAGCAAAGCCGGGACAGGGGGTGAAAAACTGTTTTTT	CASKAGTGGEKLFF	TRBV2	TRBJ1-4	TRBD1	NA
TGTGCCAGCAGCTTAGCACAGGCAGATACGCAGTATTTT	CASSLAQADTQYF	TRBV7-9	TRBJ2-3	NA	once
TGTGCCAGCTCACCAAGTTCGGGGTACGAGCAGTACTTC	CASSPSSGYEQYF	TRBV18	TRBJ2-7	NA	NA
TGTGCCAGCAGCTCCCGCTACGAGCAGTACTTC	CASSSRYEQYF	TRBV7-2	TRBJ2-7	NA	once
TGTGCCAGCAGACCCCGGGGGTATGGAAACACCATATATTTT	CASRPRGYGNTIYF	TRBV6-1	TRBJ1-3	NA	once
TGCGCCAGCAGAGCCGGACAGGGGGCGATCTATGGCTACACCTTC	CASRAGQGAIYGYTF	TRBV5-1	TRBJ1-2	TRBD1	NA
TGTGCCAGCAGCTTGGGGGGCGAGTACGAGCAGTACTTC	CASSLGGEYEQYF	TRBV5-4	TRBJ2-7	NA	NA
TGTGCCAGCAGCTATCCCGACAGGGGCGAGGGTGGCTACACCTTC	CASSYPDRGEGGYTF	TRBV2	TRBJ1-2	TRBD1	once
TGTGCCAGTAGGTACAGGGGGAACACTGAAGCTTTCTTT	CASRYRGNTEAFF	TRBV19	TRBJ1-1	TRBD1	few
TGTGCCAGCAGCTGGGGCGGTGGGGCGCCCATTCAGTACTTC	CASSWGGGAPIQYF	TRBV5-6	TRBJ2-4	NA	NA
TGTGCCAGCAGTACGCCGGACACATCCTACGAGCAGTACTTC	CASSTPDTSYEQYF	TRBV28	TRBJ2-7	NA	NA
TGTGCCAGCACCATGGGGGGGAACACTGAAGCTTTCTTT	CASTMGGNTEAFF	TRBV28	TRBJ1-1	NA	few
TGTGCCAGCAGCGGACTAGCGGGAGGTCTCGAGCAGTACTTC	CASSGLAGGLEQYF	TRBV7-8	TRBJ2-7	TRBD2	NA
TGCGCCAGCAGCCGGACTAGCGGGAGTCGAGAGCAGTACTTC	CASSRTSGSREQYF	TRBV5-1	TRBJ2-7	TRBD2	few
TGTGCCAGCACCCCACCGACGAATGGGGAGCAGTACTTC	CASTPPTNGEQYF	TRBV6-1	TRBJ2-7	NA	NA
TGCGCCAGCCGGATGGATGGCACAGATACGCAGTATTTT	CASRMDGTDTQYF	TRBV5-1	TRBJ2-3	NA	NA
TGTGCCACCAGCAGTGCCGGGTTAAGCGGGTTCTACCAAGAGACCCAGTACTTC	CATSSAGLSGFYQETQYF	TRBV15	TRBJ2-5	NA	medium-sized
TGTGCCAGCAGCTTGGATGTAGCGGGCGGCTCCTACGAGCAGTACTTC	CASSLDVAGGSYEQYF	TRBV5-4	TRBJ2-7	TRBD2	NA
TGTGCCAGTAGTAGACCGGGACTAGCGGTCAATGAGCAGTTCTTC	CASSRPGLAVNEQFF	TRBV19	TRBJ2-1	TRBD2	NA
TGTGCCAGCAGCCCCAGGTCGTCGCGGGACACCGGGGAGCTGTTTTTT	CASSPRSSRDTGELFF	TRBV7-9	TRBJ2-2	NA	few
TGTGCCAGCATCTCCCAAGGGGCTCCCCCCTACGAGCAGTACTTC	CASISQGAPPYEQYF	TRBV5-5	TRBJ2-7	NA	NA
TGTGCCAGCAGCGTAGGGTTCGAGCAGTACTTC	CASSVGFEQYF	TRBV9	TRBJ2-7	NA	NA
TGTGCCTGGAGTGCCGGGTTGAACACTGAAGCTTTCTTT	CAWSAGLNTEAFF	TRBV30	TRBJ1-1	NA	NA
TGTGCCAGCAGCAGAGACATCTCTGGGGCCAACGTCCTGACTTTC	CASSRDISGANVLTF	TRBV6-5	TRBJ2-6	NA	NA
TGTGCCAGCAGCCATCCAACTAGCGGTTCTCTGGGCGAGCAGTACTTC	CASSHPTSGSLGEQYF	TRBV4-2	TRBJ2-7	TRBD2	NA
TGTGCCAGCAGTTTAAGAGGACAGGGGGCTGCCTACACCTTC	CASSLRGQGAAYTF	TRBV27	TRBJ1-2	TRBD1	once
TGTGCCAGCAGCCCGGGACTCTCGAGCTCCTACGAGCAGTACTTC	CASSPGLSSSYEQYF	TRBV14	TRBJ2-7	NA	NA
TGTGCCAGCAGTTCTCTGGGGAGGGGGAAAAAAGATACGCAGTATTTT	CASSSLGRGKKDTQYF	TRBV6-5	TRBJ2-3	NA	NA
TGTGCCAGCAGCTTTTCGGGACTAGTTTCAAATGAGCAGTTCTTC	CASSFSGLVSNEQFF	TRBV7-3	TRBJ2-1	TRBD2	few
TGCAGCGTTGGAGGGGGCGAGGGCTATGGCTACACCTTC	CSVGGGEGYGYTF	TRBV29-1	TRBJ1-2	TRBD1	few
TGTGCCAAGAAGCTTCTAGGGGCCTACGAGCAGTACTTC	CAKKLLGAYEQYF	TRBV7-2	TRBJ2-7	NA	NA
TGTGCCAGCAGCTTATTGGTGGGGACGGGTGAAAAACTGTTTTTT	CASSLLVGTGEKLFF	TRBV7-9	TRBJ1-4	NA	NA
TGTGCCAGCAGCGGGACAGGGGCTAATGAAAAACTGTTTTTT	CASSGTGANEKLFF	TRBV9	TRBJ1-4	TRBD1	NA
TGTGCCAGCAGTTACTCGAGCCAGGGTGAAGAAAAACTGTTTTTT	CASSYSSQGEEKLFF	TRBV6-5	TRBJ1-4	NA	few
TGTGCCAGCAGCCTTGGGGGTTCTAGCCATACGCAGTATTTT	CASSLGGSSHTQYF	TRBV28	TRBJ2-3	NA	NA
TGCGCCAGCAGGGTTCTAGCGGGAGTCGACGAGCAGTACTTC	CASRVLAGVDEQYF	TRBV5-1	TRBJ2-7	TRBD2	NA
TGTGCCAGCAGTTTGGAGGGCTATGGCTACACCTTC	CASSLEGYGYTF	TRBV28	TRBJ1-2	NA	NA
TGCGCCAGCAGCCAAGTTCTTCGCAGCAATCAGCCCCAGCATTTT	CASSQVLRSNQPQHF	TRBV4-1	TRBJ1-5	NA	NA
TGTGCCAGCAGCTCCGACAGGGGGCAGGGCGGGGAGCTGTTTTTT	CASSSDRGQGGELFF	TRBV5-4	TRBJ2-2	TRBD1	NA